This passage covers 29 T cell receptor beta chains from one sample sequenced in a study of CD8+ T cells in alopecia areata. Treatment meaning: oral pan-JAK inhibitor, 5-10 mg twice daily. Investigators isolated RNA and reverse transcribed it into cDNA to act as the sequencing template. Clones were sequenced by immunoSEQ multiplex PCR, and TCRdb holds only the in-frame ones, with some missing. The data show 270,000 or so clones, with about 62% seen just once and around 1.8% held by the top ten. Sequencing was performed on CD4+ T cells sorted from blood, taken at week 24, from a patient treated with tofacitinib. Receptors originate from a human donor with alopecia areata.

The CDR3 spells CASSEDSKETQYF. In DNA, the CDR3 is TGTGCCAGCAGTGAGGACTCCAAAGAGACCCAGTACTTC. This chain connects TRBV2 to TRBJ2-5, with a possible D match to TRBD2 (5 bases). Trimming stripped 3 bases from V and 3 bases from J, with 8 bases between. Germline CDR1 reads SNHLY; CDR2 reads FYNNEI. This CDR3 is 13 amino acids long.

The rearrangement links TRBV2 to TRBJ2-7; no firm D call. Trimming stripped 5 bases from V and 3 bases from J, with 8 bases between. Germline CDR1 and CDR2: SNHLY and FYNNEI. The CDR3 is 12 residues long. The CDR3 DNA reads TGTGCCAGCAGTCCGGTTGGCTACGAGCAGTACTTC. This codes for CASSPVGYEQYF.

This chain joins TRBV7-9 and TRBJ2-7, with D possibly TRBD1 on 5 matching bases. The V end was cut by 1 base, the J end by 2 bases, with 9 bases between. Looked up from germline, CDR1 is SEHNR and CDR2 is FQNEAQ (reference sequence). The CDR3 totals 14 residues. DNA for the CDR3: TGTGCCAGCAGCTTAGGGGGCAGCGCCTACGAGCAGTACTTC. It is translated as CASSLGGSAYEQYF. Looking up the rest from reference TRBV7-9 and TRBJ2-7 gives the full variable domain: DTGVSQNPRHKITKRGQNVTFRCDPISEHNRLYWYRQTLGQGPEFLTYFQNEAQLEKSRLLSDRFSAERPKGSFSTLEIQRTEQGDSAMYLCASSLGGSAYEQYFGPGTRLTVT.

The V gene is TRBV30, the J gene TRBJ2-1, with TRBD2 identical over 11 bases. Losses at the gene ends were 2 bases for V and 2 bases for J; bases not matched to a gene: 5. The CDR3 totals 16 residues. The germline V gene encodes CDR1 GTSNPN and CDR2 SVGIG (reference sequence). CDR3 region: CAWSPIAGGTYNEQFF. The CDR3 bases are TGTGCCTGGAGTCCAATAGCGGGGGGGACCTACAATGAGCAGTTCTTC.

This chain links TRBV30 with TRBJ2-5, with 7 nucleotides matching TRBD2. Looked up from germline, CDR1 is GTSNPN and CDR2 is SVGIG (reference sequence). V dropped 4 bases and J dropped 4; count of bases not matched to a gene: 6. There are 13 residues in the CDR3. CDR3 bases: TGTGCCTGGACCCTCAGCGGGGTAGAGACCCAGTACTTC. Translated: CAWTLSGVETQYF.

In its sample, this clone was seen once. The rearrangement joins TRBV5-1 to TRBJ1-1, with TRBD1 matching over 7 bases. CDR1 is SGHRS and CDR2 is YFSETQ in the germline V gene. This CDR3 region has 14 residues. The J segment lost 10 bases and the V segment lost 4 bases, leaving 13 bases of the junction unmatched. In DNA, the CDR3 is TGCGCCAGCAGCCGGGACAGTCCTTCCAATGTAGCTTTCTTT. Translating gives CASSRDSPSNVAFF.

This clone has just one count. The gene calls are TRBV2 and TRBJ2-7; TRBD1 agrees at 7 bases. Germline assignment: CDR1 SNHLY and CDR2 FYNNEI. The CDR3 runs to 14 residues. Trimming at V came to 4 bases and at J to 7 bases, leaving 10 bases not matched to a gene. The CDR3: CASSGTGRRAEQYF. CDR3 DNA: TGTGCCAGCAGTGGGACAGGTAGGCGAGCGGAGCAGTACTTC.

This sequence joins TRBV2 and TRBJ1-2, with unresolved D. CDR1 is SNHLY, CDR2 FYNNEI, per germline. Deletions cut 2 bases from V and 5 bases from J, with 9 bases between. The CDR3 extends over 13 amino acids. The CDR3 is CASSERPDYGYTF. CDR3 in DNA: TGTGCCAGCAGTGAAAGACCCGATTATGGCTACACCTTC.

The chain uses TRBV30 and TRBJ2-3; D gene ambiguous. CDR1 GTSNPN and CDR2 SVGIG come from the germline V gene (reference sequence). The V end lost 0 bases, the J end lost 11 bases, and 15 bases lay between the germline ends. The CDR3 covers 13 residues. This CDR3 reads CAWSVQLGDKQYF. CDR3 coding DNA: TGTGCCTGGAGTGTACAGTTAGGAGACAAGCAGTATTTT.

This chain links TRBV2 with TRBJ2-7; D is undetermined. This CDR3 comprises 11 residues. V lost 3 bases, J lost 3 bases, and 3 bases lay in between. Germline assignment: CDR1 SNHLY and CDR2 FYNNEI. In DNA, the CDR3 is TGTGCCAGCAGTGATAGCTACGAGCAGTACTTC. Its translation: CASSDSYEQYF. The whole variable domain, filled in from reference TRBV2 and TRBJ2-7, reads EPEVTQTPSHQVTQMGQEVILRCVPISNHLYFYWYRQILGQKVEFLVSFYNNEISEKSEIFDDQFSVERPDGSNFTLKIRSTKLEDSAMYFCASSDSYEQYFGPGTRLTVT.

The CDR3 nucleotides are TGCGCCAGCAGCCCCGGGGTGGCGGGCTACACCTTC. Its protein is CASSPGVAGYTF. V and J are TRBV4-1 and TRBJ1-2; no definite D call. Germline V CDR1 and CDR2: MGHRA, YSYEKL. The CDR3 covers 12 residues. Trimming shortened V by 4 bases and J by 8 bases, and 11 bases separated the two germline ends.

This chain joins TRBV4-2 and TRBJ2-3; 10 bases line up with TRBD2. The CDR3 length is 17 residues. CDR1 is LGHNA, CDR2 YNFKEQ, per germline. The V gene end was trimmed by 4 bases and the J gene end by 5 bases; junction bases not matched to a gene: 12. The CDR3 loop is CASSRMSGGAGVDTQYF. In nucleotides, the CDR3 is TGTGCCAGCAGCCGCATGAGCGGGGGGGCCGGTGTAGATACGCAGTATTTT.

This clone appeared a few times. The rearrangement joins TRBV2 to TRBJ2-2; D is unclear. Trimming cost V 4 bases and J 1 base, with 4 bases left between them. CDR1 and CDR2 from the germline V gene are SNHLY and FYNNEI. There are 13 residues in the CDR3. CDR3 in DNA: TGTGCCAGCAGTGTACAGAACACCGGGGAGCTGTTTTTT. This encodes CASSVQNTGELFF.

The chain uses TRBV7-9 and TRBJ1-1; D is uncertain. There are 14 residues in the CDR3. CDR1 and CDR2 from the germline V gene are SEHNR and FQNEAQ (reference sequence). V lost 1 base and J 3 bases, leaving 9 bases between the germline ends. Here the CDR3 reads CASSLVGVDTEAFF. The CDR3 coding sequence is TGTGCCAGCAGCTTAGTCGGGGTGGACACTGAAGCTTTCTTT.

This clone was seen a handful of times. The chain joins TRBV2 to TRBJ1-6, with D perhaps matching TRBD1 (5 bases). The CDR3 is 14 amino acids. V was clipped by 5 bases and J by 10 bases, with 15 bases between them. In germline, CDR1 is SNHLY, CDR2 FYNNEI. The CDR3 nucleotides read TGTGCCAGCAGTAATGCCAGGGAAAGGTCACCCCTCCACTTT. Its protein is CASSNARERSPLHF.

The V and J genes are TRBV27 and TRBJ2-7, with D unresolved. Trimming cost V 5 bases and J 4 bases, with 15 bases left between them. This CDR3 contains 14 residues. Germline V gene sequence: CDR1 MNHEY, CDR2 SMNVEV (reference sequence). CDR3 sequence: CASSRLRPVYEQYF. CDR3 DNA: TGTGCCAGCAGTCGCCTCCGACCCGTGTACGAGCAGTACTTC.

The CDR3 nucleotides are TGCGCCAGCAGCCTCCCCGTCGGCCGTGAAGCTTTCTTT. Its protein product is CASSLPVGREAFF. The V call is TRBV4-1, the J call TRBJ1-1; D call uncertain. The CDR3 has 13 amino acids. The germline V gene has CDR1 MGHRA and CDR2 YSYEKL. With 4 bases removed from V and 7 bases from J, the gap between germline ends came to 13 bases.

This clone was detected many times. The chain recombines TRBV5-1 with TRBJ2-2, with D perhaps TRBD2 (6 bases). Germline V gene sequence: CDR1 SGHRS, CDR2 YFSETQ. Trimming took off 3 bases at V and 4 bases at J, with 19 bases between the two ends. The CDR3 contains 17 residues. The CDR3 DNA sequence: TGCGCCAGCAGCTATAGCGGTGGGGTAACGTTCACCGGGGAGCTGTTTTTT. Its protein is CASSYSGGVTFTGELFF.

This clone was recorded a few times. V and J are TRBV19 and TRBJ2-3; the D is unclear. With 3 bases removed from V and 2 bases from J, the gap between germline ends came to 12 bases. From germline, CDR1 is LNHDA and CDR2 SQIVND (reference sequence). This CDR3 spans 15 amino acids. CDR3 bases: TGTGCCAGTAGTATCGACGGTAGATTCACAGATACGCAGTATTTT. This codes for CASSIDGRFTDTQYF.

The chain links TRBV10-3 to TRBJ2-1; 8 nucleotides agree with TRBD2. The ends lost 2 bases at V and 6 bases at J; junction bases unmatched: 3. Germline values: CDR1 ENHRY, CDR2 SYGVKD. CDR3 size: 14 residues. CDR3 in amino acids: CAISERGGPNEQFF. The CDR3 DNA reads TGTGCCATCAGTGAGCGGGGGGGCCCCAATGAGCAGTTCTTC.

The V and J genes are TRBV5-6 and TRBJ1-2; D unclear. The germline V and J ends were trimmed by 1 base and 6 bases, with 10 bases remaining between them. CDR1 is SGHDT, CDR2 YYEEEE, per germline. The CDR3 runs 13 residues. In DNA, the CDR3 is TGTGCCAGCAGCTTGATCGGGGTCAATGGCTACACCTTC. As protein: CASSLIGVNGYTF.

V and J are TRBV30 and TRBJ1-6; D might be TRBD1 (6 bases). Per the germline V gene, CDR1 is GTSNPN and CDR2 is SVGIG (reference sequence). Trimming removed 2 bases from V and 7 bases from J, with 9 bases in between. The CDR3 is 13 residues long. The CDR3 DNA follows: TGTGCCTGGAGTCCGGACAGAAATTCACCCCTCCACTTT. It encodes CAWSPDRNSPLHF.

The chain links TRBV25-1 to TRBJ1-2; D unresolved. Germline lookup yields CDR1 MGHDK and CDR2 SYGVNS. The CDR3 extends over 13 amino acids. V lost 6 bases and J 3 bases, leaving 11 bases between the germline ends. In nucleotides, the CDR3 is TGTGCCAGCAGCCCAGACCTTGACTATGGCTACACCTTC. It codes for CASSPDLDYGYTF.

About this clone itself: Additional DNA sequences in this sample encode the identical CDR3. This chain connects TRBV30 to TRBJ2-4; the D gene is possibly TRBD1 (6 bases). The germline V gene encodes CDR1 GTSNPN and CDR2 SVGIG (reference sequence). Trimming left V 2 bases short and J 0 bases short, with 11 bases between. The CDR3 totals 15 residues. The CDR3 region has the DNA TGTGCCTGGAGTAAGGGCAGGGGAGCCAAAAACATTCAGTACTTC. Protein sequence: CAWSKGRGAKNIQYF.

This clone appeared a few times. The chain couples TRBV29-1 to TRBJ2-7; no clear D gene. The length of the CDR3 is 13 residues. Germline values: CDR1 SQVTM, CDR2 ANQGSEA. Trimming removed 5 bases from V and 0 bases from J, with 11 bases in between. The CDR3 region has the DNA TGCAGCGTTCGCAGATCTATCTCCTACGAGCAGTACTTC. It codes for CSVRRSISYEQYF.

This chain connects TRBV29-1 to TRBJ1-1; weak D call: TRBD1 (6 bases). CDR1 SQVTM and CDR2 ANQGSEA come from the germline V gene. This CDR3 contains 13 residues. Trimming pared 7 bases from V and 10 bases from J, leaving 22 bases between. As DNA, the CDR3 is TGCAGCGCTTCGACAGGCTCCAACGAAGGAGCTTTCTTT. Its protein product is CSASTGSNEGAFF.

The rearrangement links TRBV27 to TRBJ2-3; D is unresolved. Looked up from germline, CDR1 is MNHEY and CDR2 is SMNVEV (reference sequence). The CDR3 runs to 15 residues. Trimming shortened V by 1 base and J by 0 bases, and 8 bases separated the two germline ends. Written as DNA, the CDR3 is TGTGCCAGCAGTTTATATCCGACTAGCACAGATACGCAGTATTTT. Translating gives CASSLYPTSTDTQYF.

V gene TRBV10-3 combines with J gene TRBJ2-3; 7 bases line up with TRBD2. The CDR3 spans 12 residues. Germline CDR1 ENHRY, CDR2 SYGVKD. V shed 9 bases, J shed 6 bases, and the junction held 6 bases outside the gene matches. The CDR3 DNA sequence: TGTGCCATGTCGGGGGGTTCGGATACGCAGTATTTT. Protein sequence: CAMSGGSDTQYF.

The V gene is TRBV11-3, the J gene TRBJ2-7; D might be TRBD1 or TRBD2, each matching 5 bases. Germline loops: CDR1 SGHNT, CDR2 YENEEA. This CDR3 spans 12 amino acids. The V end was cut by 3 bases, the J end by 3 bases, with 6 bases between. The CDR3, as DNA: TGTGCCAGCAGCTTTGGGGGCTACGAGCAGTACTTC. Amino acids: CASSFGGYEQYF.